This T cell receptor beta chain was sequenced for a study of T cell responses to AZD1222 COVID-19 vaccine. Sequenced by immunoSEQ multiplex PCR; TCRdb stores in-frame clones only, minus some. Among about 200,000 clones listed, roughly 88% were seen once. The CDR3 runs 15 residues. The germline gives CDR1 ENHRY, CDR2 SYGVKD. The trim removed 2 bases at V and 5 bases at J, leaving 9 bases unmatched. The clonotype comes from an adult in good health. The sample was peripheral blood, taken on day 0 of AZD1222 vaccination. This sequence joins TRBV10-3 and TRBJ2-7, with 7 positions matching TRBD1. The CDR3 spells CAISEPPDRANEQYF. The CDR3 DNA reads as TGTGCCATCAGTGAGCCCCCCGACAGGGCCAACGAGCAGTACTTC.